This T cell receptor (beta chain) was identified in a study of blood T cells in healthy people across ages. Overall study findings and caveats: Using unsorted PBMCs precluded a conclusive naive versus antigen-experienced comparison.

A remark on this clonotype: The antigen is unknown.

For the second PCR, which ran for about 7 to 11 cycles, a sample-barcoded 5' primer and a J-beta primer mix were used. TCRdb re-called the 5' RACE reads through MiXCR, storing one row per CDR3 protein. The repertoire holds 1,500,000 or so distinct CDR3 sequences, with roughly 43% as singletons. The germline gives CDR1 SGHRS, CDR2 YFSETQ. V lost 5 bases and J lost 5, with 12 bases in between. This CDR3 region has 13 residues. Individuals who donated were healthy Caucasians from Russia aged 6 to 90. This clonotype was obtained from a woman younger than 30 in good health. The chain combines TRBV5-1 with TRBJ2-3; D is unresolved. Sequenced: blood. The CDR3 coding sequence is TGCGCCAGCAGTTTTTGGGCTAAAGATACGCAGTATTTT. Translation: CASSFWAKDTQYF. Combining the CDR3 with reference TRBV5-1 and TRBJ2-3 gives the whole variable domain KAGVTQTPRYLIKTRGQQVTLSCSPISGHRSVSWYQQTPGQGLQFLFEYFSETQRNKGNFPGRFSGRQFSNSRSEMNVSTLELGDSALYLCASSFWAKDTQYFGPGTRLTVL.